A single sample gave rise to the 16 T cell receptor beta chains below, sequenced in a study of T cells in localized non-small cell lung cancer. The data were produced by immunoSEQ multiplex PCR, yet TCRdb's version contains in-frame clones alone and is incomplete. This sample has tens of thousands of clones, with about 86% found just once. Sequenced material: peripheral blood, taken before any cancer treatment. These receptors all stem from a man aged 35 to 70 with stage I lung adenocarcinoma.

The chain recombines TRBV7-9 with TRBJ2-1; weak D call: TRBD1 (5 bases). The CDR3 runs to 14 residues. The V gene lost 3 bases and the J gene lost 4 bases, with 10 bases spanning the gap. Germline-derived CDR1 and CDR2 are SEHNR and FQNEAQ (reference sequence). DNA for the CDR3: TGTGCCAGCAGCTTCGACAGAGGTTACAATGAGCAGTTCTTC. Protein product: CASSFDRGYNEQFF.

The J gene is TRBJ2-7, the V gene TRBV6-6; 11 positions agree with TRBD2. J gave up 3 bases and V 6 bases, and 7 bases lay outside the gene matches. Per germline, CDR1 MNHNY and CDR2 SVGAGI (reference sequence). CDR3 length: 15 residues. The DNA for the CDR3 is TGTGCCAGCAGAGCGGGACTAGCGGACGTCTACGAGCAGTACTTC. Amino acids: CASRAGLADVYEQYF.

The rearrangement uses TRBV11-2 and TRBJ1-1, with D unresolved. The CDR3 has 14 amino acids. The germline V and J ends were trimmed by 3 bases and 7 bases, with 15 bases remaining between them. From germline, CDR1 is SGHAT and CDR2 FQNNGV. The CDR3: CASSLGSGSYEAFF. In nucleotides, the CDR3 is TGTGCCAGCAGCTTGGGCTCCGGCTCCTATGAAGCTTTCTTT.

The chain employs TRBV18 and TRBJ1-3; weak D call: TRBD1 (5 bases). Between the trimmed V and J ends, which lost 3 bases and 0 bases, there was a span of 9 bases. CDR3 size: 15 residues. Per the germline V gene, CDR1 is KGHSH and CDR2 is LQKENI. The CDR3: CASSPGLDSGNTIYF. Written as DNA, the CDR3 is TGTGCCAGCTCACCGGGACTGGACTCTGGAAACACCATATATTTT.

This chain connects TRBV5-6 to TRBJ2-7, with TRBD1 matching 10 bases. Germline CDR1 and CDR2: SGHDT and YYEEEE. V lost 4 bases, J lost 3 bases, and 4 bases stayed unmatched. CDR3 size: 14 residues. CDR3 nucleotide sequence: TGTGCCAGCAGCCACGGACAGGGGGACTACGAGCAGTACTTC. Amino acids: CASSHGQGDYEQYF. The complete variable domain, with remaining parts taken from reference TRBV5-6 and TRBJ2-7, reads DAGVTQSPTHLIKTRGQQVTLRCSPKSGHDTVSWYQQALGQGPQFIFQYYEEEERQRGNFPDRFSGHQFPNYSSELNVNALLLGDSALYLCASSHGQGDYEQYFGPGTRLTVT.

V usage is TRBV6-5 and J usage is TRBJ2-1; 10 positions agree with TRBD2. This CDR3 spans 15 amino acids. The J segment lost 5 bases and the V segment lost 3 bases, leaving 4 bases of the junction unmatched. Germline V lookup: CDR1 MNHEY, CDR2 SVGAGI. The CDR3 is CASSYLAGANNEQFF. CDR3 nucleotides: TGTGCCAGCAGTTATCTAGCGGGAGCGAACAATGAGCAGTTCTTC.

J is TRBJ2-7 and V is TRBV4-1, with D uncertain. The germline gives CDR1 MGHRA, CDR2 YSYEKL. The CDR3 extends over 13 amino acids. The ends were cut back, 4 bases at V and 5 bases at J, with 12 bases in the middle. The CDR3 is CASSPRAIDEQYF. The CDR3 bases are TGCGCCAGCAGCCCCCGAGCGATCGACGAGCAGTACTTC.

The chain couples TRBV4-3 to TRBJ2-1; D ambiguous. V was cut by 0 bases and J by 6 bases, with 12 bases left in between. The germline V gene encodes CDR1 LGHNA and CDR2 YSLEER. The CDR3 is made up of 15 amino acids. The CDR3 loop reads CASSQEHTFSNEQFF. The CDR3 coding sequence is TGCGCCAGCAGCCAAGAACACACTTTCTCCAATGAGCAGTTCTTC.

Note on this clone: Mismatch with germline at one junction end may stem from a read error. The genes are TRBV2 and TRBJ1-2, with 8 positions matching TRBD1. The germline CDR1 and CDR2 sequences are SNHLY and FYNNEI. The CDR3 covers 14 residues. DNA of the CDR3: TGTGCCAGCAGGGAAGACAGGGGTATGGGTGGCTACACCTTC. It codes for CASREDRGMGGYTF. Full variable domain (outside the CDR3, taken from reference TRBV2 and TRBJ1-2): EPEVTQTPSHQVTQMGQEVILRCVPISNHLYFYWYRQILGQKVEFLVSFYNNEISEKSEIFDDQFSVERPDGSNFTLKIRSTKLEDSAMYFCASREDRGMGGYTFGSGTRLTVV.

The rearrangement links TRBV7-9 to TRBJ1-1, with TRBD1 identical over 8 bases. Looked up from germline, CDR1 is SEHNR and CDR2 is FQNEAQ (reference sequence). The CDR3 length is 14 residues. Trimming at V came to 4 bases and at J to 1 base, leaving 2 bases not matched to a gene. The CDR3 nucleotides are TGTGCCAGCAGCTGGGGACAGGCGAACACTGAAGCTTTCTTT. It yields the protein CASSWGQANTEAFF.

This clone is a singleton in its sample. J is TRBJ2-1 and V is TRBV19, with D possibly being TRBD2 (5 bases). The CDR3 spans 13 residues. The V end was cut by 0 bases, the J end by 9 bases, with 9 bases between. Germline-derived CDR1 and CDR2 are LNHDA and SQIVND (reference sequence). The CDR3 reads CASSIETGSEQFF. For the CDR3, the DNA is TGTGCCAGTAGTATAGAAACGGGGAGTGAGCAGTTCTTC.

The genes are TRBV2 and TRBJ1-5; 8 positions agree with TRBD1. This CDR3 has 15 amino acids. Germline-derived CDR1 and CDR2 are SNHLY and FYNNEI. V dropped 6 bases and J dropped 2; count of bases not matched to a gene: 6. The CDR3 bases are TGTGCCAGCAGAGTGACAGGGGACGGCAATCAGCCCCAGCATTTT. Translating it yields CASRVTGDGNQPQHF.

V is TRBV9 and J is TRBJ2-5, with TRBD2 as a possible D gene (5 bases). The germline V gene has CDR1 SGDLS and CDR2 YYNGEE. Trimming removed 4 bases at V and 2 bases at J, with 15 bases between. The CDR3 sequence is 15 residues long. CDR3 DNA: TGTGCCAGCAGCACCGGCCAGCGGCCGCAAGAGACCCAGTACTTC. This translates into CASSTGQRPQETQYF.

V and J are TRBV28 and TRBJ2-1, with D possibly being TRBD2 (6 bases). The CDR3 totals 15 residues. The germline V gene has CDR1 MDHEN and CDR2 SYDVKM. V lost 7 bases and J 2 bases, leaving 15 bases between the germline ends. The CDR3 DNA reads TGTGCCAGCAATGGGGGGAGAGGGGCCTACAATGAGCAGTTCTTC. Amino acids: CASNGGRGAYNEQFF.

The chain combines TRBV18 with TRBJ2-3; TRBD1 aligns across 8 bases. Germline trimming cut 3 bases from V and 6 bases from J; bases unmatched to any gene: 8. This CDR3 is 15 amino acids long. Germline V gene sequence: CDR1 KGHSH, CDR2 LQKENI. The CDR3 DNA reads TGTGCCAGCTCACCGCAAACGGGACAGGCGGATACGCAGTATTTT. Residues: CASSPQTGQADTQYF. Complete variable domain (other parts from reference TRBV18 and TRBJ2-3): NAGVMQNPRHLVRRRGQEARLRCSPMKGHSHVYWYRQLPEEGLKFMVYLQKENIIDESGMPKERFSAEFPKEGPSILRIQQVVRGDSAAYFCASSPQTGQADTQYFGPGTRLTVL.

The chain links TRBV10-2 to TRBJ1-5, with a possible D match to TRBD1 (6 bases). CDR3 length: 14 amino acids. Trimming removed 8 bases at V and 0 bases at J, with 11 bases between. In germline, CDR1 is WSHSY, CDR2 SAAADI. The CDR3 nucleotides are TGCGCCAGCCAAGACAGGTTTAGCAATCAGCCCCAGCATTTT. This sequence encodes CASQDRFSNQPQHF.